The present T cell receptor beta chain was sequenced within a study of early T cells in non-severe SARS-CoV-2 infection. Study in general: Sequencing targeted bulk RNA from unsorted whole blood, leaving chains unpaired.

V dropped 1 base and J dropped 13 bases, with 17 bases sitting between them. CDR1 is GTSNPN and CDR2 is SVGIG in the germline V gene (reference sequence). The length of the CDR3 is 13 residues. As to this clonotype: Its antigen is not identified.

Attachment of unique molecular identifiers was made to individual cDNA molecules. One entry per CDR3 protein results from TCRdb running MiXCR on the 5' RACE reads. The sample gives roughly 29,000 distinct CDR3 sequences, around 5.3% of which show up once; about 24% is in the top ten. Overall study findings and caveats: VDJdb matching favored anti-spike CD8 responses, missing private and CD4 specificities.

The rearrangement joins TRBV30 to TRBJ2-4; D unclear. Sequencing used whole blood. The TCR comes from an adult who was a healthcare worker with PCR-confirmed SARS-CoV-2 infection or an uninfected control (not recorded which). CDR3 loop: CAWSGGKARGQYF. Here the CDR3 DNA reads TGTGCCTGGAGTGGAGGTAAAGCCCGTGGGCAGTACTTC.